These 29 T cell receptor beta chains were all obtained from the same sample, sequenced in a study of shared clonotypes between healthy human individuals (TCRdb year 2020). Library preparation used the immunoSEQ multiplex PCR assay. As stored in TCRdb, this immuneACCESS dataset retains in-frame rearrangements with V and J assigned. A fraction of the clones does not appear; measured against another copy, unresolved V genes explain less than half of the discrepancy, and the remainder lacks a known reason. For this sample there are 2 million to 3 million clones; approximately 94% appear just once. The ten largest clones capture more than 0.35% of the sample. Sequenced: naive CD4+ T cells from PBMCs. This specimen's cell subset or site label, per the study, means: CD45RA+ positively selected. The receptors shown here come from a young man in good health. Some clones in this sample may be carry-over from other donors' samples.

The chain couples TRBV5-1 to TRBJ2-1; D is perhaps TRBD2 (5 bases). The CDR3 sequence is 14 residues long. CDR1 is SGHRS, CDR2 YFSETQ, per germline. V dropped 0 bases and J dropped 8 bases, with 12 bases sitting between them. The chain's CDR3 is CASSLGSGADEQFF. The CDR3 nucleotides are TGCGCCAGCAGCTTGGGGTCCGGAGCGGATGAGCAGTTCTTC.

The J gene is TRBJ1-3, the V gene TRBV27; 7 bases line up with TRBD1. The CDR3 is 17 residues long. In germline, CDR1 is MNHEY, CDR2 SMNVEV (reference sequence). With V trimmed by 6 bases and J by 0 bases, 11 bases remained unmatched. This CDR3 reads CASRGYRGGRSGNTIYF. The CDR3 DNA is TGTGCCAGCAGGGGGTACAGGGGAGGACGCTCTGGAAACACCATATATTTT.

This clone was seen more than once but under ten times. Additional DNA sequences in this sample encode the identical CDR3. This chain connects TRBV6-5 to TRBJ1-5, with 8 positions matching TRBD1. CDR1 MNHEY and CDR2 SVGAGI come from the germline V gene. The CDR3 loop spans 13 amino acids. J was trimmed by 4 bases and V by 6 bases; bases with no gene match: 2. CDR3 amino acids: CASRRQGNQPQHF. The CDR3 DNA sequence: TGTGCCAGCAGGCGACAGGGGAATCAGCCCCAGCATTTT.

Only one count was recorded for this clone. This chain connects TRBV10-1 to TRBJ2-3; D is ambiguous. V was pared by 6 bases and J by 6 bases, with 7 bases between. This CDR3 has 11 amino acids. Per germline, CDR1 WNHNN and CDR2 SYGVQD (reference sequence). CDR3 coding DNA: TGCGCCAGCAGGCCTCCGGATACGCAGTATTTT. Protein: CASRPPDTQYF.

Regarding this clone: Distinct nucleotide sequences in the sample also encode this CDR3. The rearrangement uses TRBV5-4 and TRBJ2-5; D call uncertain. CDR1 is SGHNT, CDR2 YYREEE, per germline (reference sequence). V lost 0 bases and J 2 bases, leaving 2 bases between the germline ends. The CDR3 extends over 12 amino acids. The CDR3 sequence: CASSLGQETQYF. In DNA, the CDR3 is TGTGCCAGCAGCTTGGGACAAGAGACCCAGTACTTC.

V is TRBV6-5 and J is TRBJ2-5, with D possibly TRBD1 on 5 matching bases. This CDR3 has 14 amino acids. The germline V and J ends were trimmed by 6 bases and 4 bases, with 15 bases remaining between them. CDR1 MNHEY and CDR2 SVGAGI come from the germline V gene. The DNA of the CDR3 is TGTGCCAGCAGCCGACAGTTTAGGACAGAGACCCAGTACTTC. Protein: CASSRQFRTETQYF.

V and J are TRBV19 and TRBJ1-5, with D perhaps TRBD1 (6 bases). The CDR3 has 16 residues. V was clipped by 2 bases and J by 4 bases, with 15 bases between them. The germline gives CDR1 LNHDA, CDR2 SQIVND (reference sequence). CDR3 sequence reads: CASSIRRRGVNQPQHF. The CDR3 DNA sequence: TGTGCCAGTAGTATACGGCGCAGGGGAGTTAATCAGCCCCAGCATTTT.

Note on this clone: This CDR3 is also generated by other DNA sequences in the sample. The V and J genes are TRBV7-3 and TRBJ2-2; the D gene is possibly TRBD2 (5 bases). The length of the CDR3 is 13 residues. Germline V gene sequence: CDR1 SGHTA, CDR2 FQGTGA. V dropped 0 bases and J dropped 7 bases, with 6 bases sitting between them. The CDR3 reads CASSLTGVGELFF. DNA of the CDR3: TGTGCCAGCAGCTTAACGGGAGTCGGGGAGCTGTTTTTT.

The CDR3 DNA follows: TGTGCCAGCAGACCACAGGACAGGCCTTATGGCTACACCTTC. The encoded protein is CASRPQDRPYGYTF. The V call is TRBV28, the J call TRBJ1-2; 7 bases match TRBD1. Germline CDR1 reads MDHEN; CDR2 reads SYDVKM. The V gene end was trimmed by 6 bases and the J gene end by 5 bases; junction bases not matched to a gene: 9. This CDR3 has 14 amino acids.

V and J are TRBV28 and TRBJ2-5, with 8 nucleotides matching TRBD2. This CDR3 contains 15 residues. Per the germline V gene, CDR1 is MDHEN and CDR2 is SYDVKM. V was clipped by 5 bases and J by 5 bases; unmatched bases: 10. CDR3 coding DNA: TGTGCCAGCAGTCCTGACAGGTCGGGGGGGGAGACCCAGTACTTC. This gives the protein CASSPDRSGGETQYF.

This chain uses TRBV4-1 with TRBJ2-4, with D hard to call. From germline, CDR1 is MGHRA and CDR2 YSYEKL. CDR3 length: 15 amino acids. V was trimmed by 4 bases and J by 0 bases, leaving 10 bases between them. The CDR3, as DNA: TGCGCCAGCAGCCCTCTTTATCTAGCCAAAAACATTCAGTACTTC. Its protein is CASSPLYLAKNIQYF.

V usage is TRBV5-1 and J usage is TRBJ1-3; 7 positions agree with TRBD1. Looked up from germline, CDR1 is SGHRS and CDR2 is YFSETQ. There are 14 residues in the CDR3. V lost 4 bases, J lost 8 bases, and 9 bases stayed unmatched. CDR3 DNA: TGCGCCAGCAGCCGACAGGGAATAGTTGACACCATATATTTT. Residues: CASSRQGIVDTIYF.

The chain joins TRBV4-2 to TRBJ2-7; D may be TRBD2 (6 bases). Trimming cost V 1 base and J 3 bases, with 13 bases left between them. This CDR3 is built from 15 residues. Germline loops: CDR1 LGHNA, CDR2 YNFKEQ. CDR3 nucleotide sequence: TGTGCCAGCAGCCAAGCCGCGGGACGCAGCTACGAGCAGTACTTC. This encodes CASSQAAGRSYEQYF.

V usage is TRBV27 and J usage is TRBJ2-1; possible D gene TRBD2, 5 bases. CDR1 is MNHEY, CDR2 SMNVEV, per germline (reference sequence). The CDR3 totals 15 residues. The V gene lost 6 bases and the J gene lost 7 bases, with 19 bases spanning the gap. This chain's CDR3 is CASSHLSGRRNEQFF. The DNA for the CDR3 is TGTGCCAGCAGCCACCTATCGGGTAGGAGGAATGAGCAGTTCTTC.

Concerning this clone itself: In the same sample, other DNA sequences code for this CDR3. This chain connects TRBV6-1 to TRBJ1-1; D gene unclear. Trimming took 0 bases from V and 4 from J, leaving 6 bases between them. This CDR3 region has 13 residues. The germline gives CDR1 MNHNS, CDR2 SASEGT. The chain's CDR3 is CASSEAPGTEAFF. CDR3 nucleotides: TGTGCCAGCAGTGAAGCACCGGGCACTGAAGCTTTCTTT.

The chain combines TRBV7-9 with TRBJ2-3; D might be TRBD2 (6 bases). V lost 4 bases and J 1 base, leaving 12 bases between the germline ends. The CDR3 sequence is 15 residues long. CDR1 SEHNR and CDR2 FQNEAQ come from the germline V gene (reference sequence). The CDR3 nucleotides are TGTGCCAGCAGCTCCTGGGGGACTGGCACAGATACGCAGTATTTT. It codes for CASSSWGTGTDTQYF. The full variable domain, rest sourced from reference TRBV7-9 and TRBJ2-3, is DTGVSQNPRHKITKRGQNVTFRCDPISEHNRLYWYRQTLGQGPEFLTYFQNEAQLEKSRLLSDRFSAERPKGSFSTLEIQRTEQGDSAMYLCASSSWGTGTDTQYFGPGTRLTVL.

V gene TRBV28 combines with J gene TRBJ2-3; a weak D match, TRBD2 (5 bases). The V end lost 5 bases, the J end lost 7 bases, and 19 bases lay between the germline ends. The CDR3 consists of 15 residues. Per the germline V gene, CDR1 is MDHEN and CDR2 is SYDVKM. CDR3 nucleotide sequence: TGTGCCAGCAGTCTCCGGACTGTTATGGGGAATACGCAGTATTTT. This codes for CASSLRTVMGNTQYF.

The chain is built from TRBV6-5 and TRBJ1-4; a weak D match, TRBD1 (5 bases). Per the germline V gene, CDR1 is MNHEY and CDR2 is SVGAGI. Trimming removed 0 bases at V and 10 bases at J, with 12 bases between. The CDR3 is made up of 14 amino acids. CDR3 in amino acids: CASSYSTPGGKLFF. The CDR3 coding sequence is TGTGCCAGCAGTTACTCGACCCCGGGGGGAAAACTGTTTTTT.

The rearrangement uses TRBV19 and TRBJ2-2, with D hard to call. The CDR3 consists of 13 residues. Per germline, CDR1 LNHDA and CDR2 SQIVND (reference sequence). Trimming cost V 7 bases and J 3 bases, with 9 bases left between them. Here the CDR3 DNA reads TGTGCCAGTAACAAAAGGGACACCGGGGAGCTGTTTTTT. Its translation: CASNKRDTGELFF.

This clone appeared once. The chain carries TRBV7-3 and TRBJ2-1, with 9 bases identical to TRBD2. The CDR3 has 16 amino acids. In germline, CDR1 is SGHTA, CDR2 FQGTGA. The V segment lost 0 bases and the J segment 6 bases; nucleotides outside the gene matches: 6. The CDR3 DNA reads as TGTGCCAGCAGCTTAACGGCGGGAGGGCCGGGCAATGAGCAGTTCTTC. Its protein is CASSLTAGGPGNEQFF.

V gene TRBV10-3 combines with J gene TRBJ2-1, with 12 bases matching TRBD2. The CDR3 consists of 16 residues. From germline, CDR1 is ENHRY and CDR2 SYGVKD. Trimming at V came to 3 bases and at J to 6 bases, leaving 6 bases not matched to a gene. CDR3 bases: TGTGCCATCAGTGACCCGACTAGCGGGAGTGGCAATGAGCAGTTCTTC. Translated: CAISDPTSGSGNEQFF.

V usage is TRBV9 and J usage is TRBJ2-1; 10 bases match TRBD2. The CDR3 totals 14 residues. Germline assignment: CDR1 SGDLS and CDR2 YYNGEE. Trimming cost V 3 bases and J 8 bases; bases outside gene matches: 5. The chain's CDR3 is CASSAGLARDEQFF. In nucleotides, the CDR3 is TGTGCCAGCAGCGCGGGACTAGCGCGGGATGAGCAGTTCTTC.

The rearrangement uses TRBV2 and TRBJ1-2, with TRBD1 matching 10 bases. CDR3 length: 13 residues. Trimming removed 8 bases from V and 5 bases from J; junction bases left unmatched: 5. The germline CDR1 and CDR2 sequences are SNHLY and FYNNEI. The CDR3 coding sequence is TGTGCCAGCGTGGACAGGGGGAGTTATGGCTACACCTTC. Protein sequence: CASVDRGSYGYTF. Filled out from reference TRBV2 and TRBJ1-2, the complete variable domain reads EPEVTQTPSHQVTQMGQEVILRCVPISNHLYFYWYRQILGQKVEFLVSFYNNEISEKSEIFDDQFSVERPDGSNFTLKIRSTKLEDSAMYFCASVDRGSYGYTFGSGTRLTVV.

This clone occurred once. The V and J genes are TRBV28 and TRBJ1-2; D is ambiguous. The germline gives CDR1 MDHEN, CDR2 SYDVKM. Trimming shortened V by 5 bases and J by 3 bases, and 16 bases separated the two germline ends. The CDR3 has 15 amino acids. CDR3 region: CASSPKERPHYGYTF. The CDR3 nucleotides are TGTGCCAGCAGTCCCAAGGAGAGGCCCCACTATGGCTACACCTTC.

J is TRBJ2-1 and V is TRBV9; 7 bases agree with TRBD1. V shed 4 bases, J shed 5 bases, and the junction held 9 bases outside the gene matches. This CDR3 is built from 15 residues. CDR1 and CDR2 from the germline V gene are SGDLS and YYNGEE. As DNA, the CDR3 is TGTGCCAGCAGCTTTACCGGGACAGTAAACAATGAGCAGTTCTTC. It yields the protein CASSFTGTVNNEQFF.

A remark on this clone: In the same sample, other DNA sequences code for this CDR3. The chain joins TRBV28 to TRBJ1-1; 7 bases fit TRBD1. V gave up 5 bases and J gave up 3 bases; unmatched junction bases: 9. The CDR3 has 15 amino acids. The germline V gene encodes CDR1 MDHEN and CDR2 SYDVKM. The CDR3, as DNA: TGTGCCAGCAGTCCGACGACAGGGTGGGACACTGAAGCTTTCTTT. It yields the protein CASSPTTGWDTEAFF.

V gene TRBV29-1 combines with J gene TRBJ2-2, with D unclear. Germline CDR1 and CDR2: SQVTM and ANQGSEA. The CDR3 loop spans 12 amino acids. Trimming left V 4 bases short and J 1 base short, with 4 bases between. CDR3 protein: CSVGQNTGELFF. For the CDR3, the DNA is TGCAGCGTTGGGCAGAACACCGGGGAGCTGTTTTTT.

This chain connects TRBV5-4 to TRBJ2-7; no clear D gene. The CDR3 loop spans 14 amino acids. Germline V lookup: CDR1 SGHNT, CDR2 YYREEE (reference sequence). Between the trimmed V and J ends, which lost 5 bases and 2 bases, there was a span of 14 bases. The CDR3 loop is CASRSRTGPYEQYF. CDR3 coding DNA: TGTGCCAGCAGATCACGTACCGGACCCTACGAGCAGTACTTC.

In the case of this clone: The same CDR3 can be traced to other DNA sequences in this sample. In nucleotides, the CDR3 is TGTGCCAGCAGTTTGGGGGGCTCTGGGGCCAACGTCCTGACTTTC. Amino acids: CASSLGGSGANVLTF. The J gene is TRBJ2-6, the V gene TRBV28; the D gene is possibly TRBD2 (6 bases). Per germline, CDR1 MDHEN and CDR2 SYDVKM. V dropped 3 bases and J dropped 0 bases, with 6 bases sitting between them. CDR3 length: 15 amino acids. Drawing the rest from reference TRBV28 and TRBJ2-6, the complete variable domain is DVKVTQSSRYLVKRTGEKVFLECVQDMDHENMFWYRQDPGLGLRLIYFSYDVKMKEKGDIPEGYSVSREKKERFSLILESASTNQTSMYLCASSLGGSGANVLTFGAGSRLTVL.